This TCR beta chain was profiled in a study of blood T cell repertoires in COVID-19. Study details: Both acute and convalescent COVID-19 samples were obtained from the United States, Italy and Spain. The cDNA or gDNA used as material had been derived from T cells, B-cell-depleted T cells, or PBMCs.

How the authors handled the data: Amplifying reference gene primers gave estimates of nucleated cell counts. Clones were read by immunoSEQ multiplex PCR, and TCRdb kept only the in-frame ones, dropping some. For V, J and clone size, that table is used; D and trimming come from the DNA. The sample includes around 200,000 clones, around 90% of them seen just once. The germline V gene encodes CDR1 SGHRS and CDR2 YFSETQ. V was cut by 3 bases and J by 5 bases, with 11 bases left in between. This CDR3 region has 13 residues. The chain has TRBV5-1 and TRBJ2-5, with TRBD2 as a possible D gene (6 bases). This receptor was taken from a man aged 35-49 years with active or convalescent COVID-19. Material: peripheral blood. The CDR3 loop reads CASSWEEPETQYF. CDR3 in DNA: TGCGCCAGCAGCTGGGAGGAGCCGGAGACCCAGTACTTC.